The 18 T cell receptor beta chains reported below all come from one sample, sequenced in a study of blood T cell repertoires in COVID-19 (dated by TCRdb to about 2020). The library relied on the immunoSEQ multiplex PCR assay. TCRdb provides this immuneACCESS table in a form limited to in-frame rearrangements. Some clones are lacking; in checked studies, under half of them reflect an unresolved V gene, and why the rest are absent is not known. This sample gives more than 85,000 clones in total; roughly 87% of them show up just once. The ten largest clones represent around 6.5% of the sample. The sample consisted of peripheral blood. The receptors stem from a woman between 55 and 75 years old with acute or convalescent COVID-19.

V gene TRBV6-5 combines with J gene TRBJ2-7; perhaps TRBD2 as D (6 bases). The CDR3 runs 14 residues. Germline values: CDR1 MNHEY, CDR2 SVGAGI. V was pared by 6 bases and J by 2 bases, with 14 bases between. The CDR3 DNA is TGTGCCAGCAGAGACTTCGGGACTGCCTACGAGCAGTACGTC. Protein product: CASRDFGTAYEQYV.

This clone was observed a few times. CDR3 DNA: TGTGCCAGCAGCCCACAGGGGTGGGGTGAAAAACTGTTTTTT. Protein sequence: CASSPQGWGEKLFF. This chain connects TRBV5-5 to TRBJ1-4, with 7 bases that match TRBD1. J lost 7 bases, V lost 4 bases, and 7 bases had no gene match. Germline V gene data show CDR1 as SGHKS and CDR2 as YYEKEE (reference sequence). The CDR3 spans 14 residues.

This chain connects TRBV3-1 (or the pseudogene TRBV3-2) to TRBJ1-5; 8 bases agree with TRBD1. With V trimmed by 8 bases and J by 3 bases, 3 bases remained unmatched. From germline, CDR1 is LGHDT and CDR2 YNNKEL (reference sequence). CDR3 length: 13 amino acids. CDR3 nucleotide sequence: TGTGCCAGCCGACAGGGGCCCAATCAGCCCCAGCATTTT. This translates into CASRQGPNQPQHF.

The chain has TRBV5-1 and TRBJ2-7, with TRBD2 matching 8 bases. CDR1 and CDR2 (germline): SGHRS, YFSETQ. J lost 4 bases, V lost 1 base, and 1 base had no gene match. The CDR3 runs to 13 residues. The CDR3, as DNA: TGCGCCAGCAGCTTGACTAGCGGATACGAGCAGTACGTC. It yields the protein CASSLTSGYEQYV.

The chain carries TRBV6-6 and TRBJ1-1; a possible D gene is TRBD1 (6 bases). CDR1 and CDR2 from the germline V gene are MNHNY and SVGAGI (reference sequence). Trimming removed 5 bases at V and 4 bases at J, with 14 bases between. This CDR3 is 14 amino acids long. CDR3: CASSPQGVGTEAFF. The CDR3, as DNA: TGTGCCAGCAGTCCACAGGGCGTTGGCACTGAAGCTTTCTTT.

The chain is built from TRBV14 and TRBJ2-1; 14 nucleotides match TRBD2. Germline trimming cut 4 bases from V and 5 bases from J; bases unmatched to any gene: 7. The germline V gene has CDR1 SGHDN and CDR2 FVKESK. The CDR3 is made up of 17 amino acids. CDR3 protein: CASSRGLAGVGDNEQFF. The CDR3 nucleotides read TGTGCCAGCAGCCGGGGACTAGCGGGAGTAGGGGACAATGAGCAGTTCTTC.

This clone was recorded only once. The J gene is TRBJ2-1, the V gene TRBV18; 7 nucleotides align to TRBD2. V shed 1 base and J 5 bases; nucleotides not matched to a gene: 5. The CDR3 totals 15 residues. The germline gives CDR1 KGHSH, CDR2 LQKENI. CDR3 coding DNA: TGTGCCAGCTCACCACAGGGGACTATCGACAATGAGCAGTTCTTC. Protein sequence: CASSPQGTIDNEQFF. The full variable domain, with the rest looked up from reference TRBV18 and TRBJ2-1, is NAGVMQNPRHLVRRRGQEARLRCSPMKGHSHVYWYRQLPEEGLKFMVYLQKENIIDESGMPKERFSAEFPKEGPSILRIQQVVRGDSAAYFCASSPQGTIDNEQFFGPGTRLTVL.

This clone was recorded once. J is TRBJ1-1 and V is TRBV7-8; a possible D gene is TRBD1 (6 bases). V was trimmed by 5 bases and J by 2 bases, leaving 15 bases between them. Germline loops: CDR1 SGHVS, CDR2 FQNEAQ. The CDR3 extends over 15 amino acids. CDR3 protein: CASSLTGPTNTEAFF. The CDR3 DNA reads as TGTGCCAGCAGCCTTACAGGGCCAACCAACACTGAAGCTTTCTTT.

This chain's CDR3 is CASSLEPYVGETQYF. CDR3 nucleotides: TGTGCCAGCAGCTTGGAGCCGTATGTCGGGGAGACCCAGTACTTC. The chain links TRBV5-4 to TRBJ2-5; no clear D gene. Per the germline V gene, CDR1 is SGHNT and CDR2 is YYREEE (reference sequence). V lost 0 bases and J lost 5, with 14 bases in between. The CDR3 extends over 15 amino acids.

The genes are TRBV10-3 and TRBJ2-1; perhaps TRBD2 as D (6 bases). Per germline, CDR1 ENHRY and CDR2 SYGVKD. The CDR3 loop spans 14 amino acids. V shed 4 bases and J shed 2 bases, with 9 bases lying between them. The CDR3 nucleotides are TGTGCCATCAGTGTTGCGGGACCCTACAATGAGCAGTTCTTC. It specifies CAISVAGPYNEQFF.

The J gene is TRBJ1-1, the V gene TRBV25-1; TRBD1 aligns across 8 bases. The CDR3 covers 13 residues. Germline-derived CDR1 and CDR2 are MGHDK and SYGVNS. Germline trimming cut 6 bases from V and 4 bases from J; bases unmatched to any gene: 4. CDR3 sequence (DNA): TGTGCCAGCAGAGCCACAGGGGGCACTGAAGCTTTCTTT. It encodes CASRATGGTEAFF.

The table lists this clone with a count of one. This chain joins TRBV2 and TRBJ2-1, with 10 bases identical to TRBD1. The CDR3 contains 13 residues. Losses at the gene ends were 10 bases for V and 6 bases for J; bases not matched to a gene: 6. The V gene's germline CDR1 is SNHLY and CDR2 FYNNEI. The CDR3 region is CATGTGAGNEQFF. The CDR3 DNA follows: TGTGCCACAGGGACAGGGGCGGGCAATGAGCAGTTCTTC.

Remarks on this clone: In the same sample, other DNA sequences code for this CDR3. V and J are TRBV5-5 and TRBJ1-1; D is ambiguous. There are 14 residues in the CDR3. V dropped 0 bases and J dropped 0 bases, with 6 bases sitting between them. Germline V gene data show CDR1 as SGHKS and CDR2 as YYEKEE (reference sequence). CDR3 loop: CASSLGGLNTEAFF. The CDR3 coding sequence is TGTGCCAGCAGCTTGGGCGGTCTGAACACTGAAGCTTTCTTT.

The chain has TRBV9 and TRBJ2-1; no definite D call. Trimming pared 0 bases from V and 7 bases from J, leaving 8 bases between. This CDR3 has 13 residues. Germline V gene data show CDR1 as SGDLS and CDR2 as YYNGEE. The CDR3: CASSVGYGNEQFF. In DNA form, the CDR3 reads TGTGCCAGCAGCGTAGGCTACGGGAATGAGCAGTTCTTC.

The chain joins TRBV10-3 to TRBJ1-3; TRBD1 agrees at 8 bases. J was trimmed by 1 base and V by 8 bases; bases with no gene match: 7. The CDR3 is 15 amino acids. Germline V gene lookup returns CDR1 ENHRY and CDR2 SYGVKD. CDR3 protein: CAIQQGGVSGNTIYF. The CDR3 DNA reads TGTGCCATCCAACAGGGGGGAGTATCTGGAAACACCATATATTTT.

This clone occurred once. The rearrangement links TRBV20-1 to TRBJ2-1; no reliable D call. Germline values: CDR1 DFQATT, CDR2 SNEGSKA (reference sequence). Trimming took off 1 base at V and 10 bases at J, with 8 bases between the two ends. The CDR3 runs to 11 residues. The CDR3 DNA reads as TGCAGTGCTAGAGGGGCTCTAGAGCAGTTCTTC. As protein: CSARGALEQFF.

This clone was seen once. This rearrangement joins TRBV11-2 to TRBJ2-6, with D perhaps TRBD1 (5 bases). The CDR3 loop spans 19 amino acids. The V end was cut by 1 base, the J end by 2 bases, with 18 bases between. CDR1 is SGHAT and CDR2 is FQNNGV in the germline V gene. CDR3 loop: CASSLGAGRVVAGANVLTF. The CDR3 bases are TGTGCCAGCAGCTTAGGGGCAGGGCGAGTTGTGGCTGGGGCCAACGTCCTGACTTTC.

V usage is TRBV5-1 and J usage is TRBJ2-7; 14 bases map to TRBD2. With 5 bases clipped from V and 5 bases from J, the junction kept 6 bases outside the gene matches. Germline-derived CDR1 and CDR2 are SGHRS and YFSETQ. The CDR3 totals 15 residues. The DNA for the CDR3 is TGCGCCAGCAGTTTAGGGACTAGCGGGAGCCACGAGCAGTACTTC. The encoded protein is CASSLGTSGSHEQYF.